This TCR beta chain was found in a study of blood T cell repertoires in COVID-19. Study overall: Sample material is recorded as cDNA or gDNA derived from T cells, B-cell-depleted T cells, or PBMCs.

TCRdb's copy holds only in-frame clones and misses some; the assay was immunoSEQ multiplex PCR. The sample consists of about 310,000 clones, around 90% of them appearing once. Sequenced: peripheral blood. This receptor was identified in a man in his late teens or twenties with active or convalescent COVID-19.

As DNA, the CDR3 is TGTGCCAGCAGCCCCCCACGGCGGGGACAGGGGAACACTGAAGCTTTCTTT. Its protein is CASSPPRRGQGNTEAFF. V usage is TRBV7-8 and J usage is TRBJ1-1; 9 bases are shared with TRBD1. The germline gives CDR1 SGHVS, CDR2 FQNEAQ. The CDR3 has 17 residues. Trimming removed 5 bases from V and 1 base from J; junction bases left unmatched: 11.